This T cell receptor (beta chain) comes out of a study of blood T cell repertoires in COVID-19. All enrollees were roughly 18 to 89 years old and from 24 US areas. The length of the CDR3 is 13 residues. V was pared by 2 bases and J by 6 bases, with 10 bases between. CDR1 is SGHAT, CDR2 FQDESV, per germline (reference sequence). Clones were read by immunoSEQ multiplex PCR, and TCRdb kept only the in-frame ones, dropping some. The repertoire holds 200,000 or so clones, with roughly 84% as singletons. The chain has TRBV11-1 and TRBJ1-1; D ambiguous. The sample was PBMCs or T cells enriched from blood (not recorded which). This clonotype originated in a middle-aged man who had recovered from COVID-19. For the CDR3, the DNA is TGTGCCAGCAGCTTAATTTTGAGTTCTGAAGCTTTCTTT. Protein product: CASSLILSSEAFF.